This is a list of T cell receptor beta chains from one sample in a study of blood T cell repertoires in COVID-19. Method: immunoSEQ multiplex PCR; TCRdb's copy keeps in-frame clones and lacks some. This sample has nearly 300,000 clones; around 92% occur once, and the top ten carry under 3%. The sample consisted of PBMCs or T cells enriched from blood (not recorded which). The receptors here all came from a woman aged 45-65 years who had been exposed to COVID-19. Each CDR3 is given with its conserved first and last residue. Each record gives: J gene, D gene, V gene, clone size, CDR3 DNA, CDR3 protein. A D gene is named only where the DNA matches it firmly. Clone size is given for some rows only: seen once, a few or many times, or a class if the clone is expanded.

>TRBJ2-1|TRBD2|TRBV7-6|-
TGTGCCAGCACCCTCGGGGGGGGCGTCTACAATGAGCAGTTCTTC
CASTLGGGVYNEQFF
>TRBJ2-1|-|TRBV28|few
TGTGCCAGCAGTCCGGGTATGGAGGACCGCTCCTACAATGAGCAGTTCTTC
CASSPGMEDRSYNEQFF
>TRBJ1-6|-|TRBV5-1|-
TGCGCCAGCAGCTCAGCCGGGACATCGGGTCAGGGGTCACCCCTCCACTTT
CASSSAGTSGQGSPLHF
>TRBJ1-2|-|TRBV2|-
TGTGCCAGCAGTGATTTTTTGGGCCACTATGGCTACACCTTC
CASSDFLGHYGYTF
>TRBJ2-1|-|TRBV7-6|-
TGTGCCAGCAGCCCGAGGACTGAGTCCTACAATGAGCAGTTCTTC
CASSPRTESYNEQFF
>TRBJ1-2|-|TRBV6-1|-
TGTGCCAGCAGTGAATTCAATACAGGGAACTATGGCTACACCTTC
CASSEFNTGNYGYTF
>TRBJ2-7|TRBD2|TRBV4-2|-
TGTGCCAGCAGCCAAAGACTAGCGGACTCCTACGAGCAGTACTTC
CASSQRLADSYEQYF
>TRBJ2-3|TRBD2|TRBV19|-
TGTGCCAGTAGAGCTAGCGGGGGGGCAGATACGCAGTATTTT
CASRASGGADTQYF
>TRBJ2-5|-|TRBV20-1|few
TGCAGTGCTAGTAACAGCGGGGAGACCCAGTACTTC
CSASNSGETQYF
>TRBJ1-1|-|TRBV21-1|-
TGTGCCAGCAGCAAAAGGGAGGACAGGGGGCTAGCGAACACTGAAGCTTTCTTT
CASSKREDRGLANTEAFF
>TRBJ1-1|-|TRBV18|few
TGTGCCAGCTCACCCCCCGGGAGGGGGGAAGCTTTCTTT
CASSPPGRGEAFF